The rows below give T cell receptor beta chains drawn from one sample of a study of cytomegalovirus exposure and HLA in healthy donors. This table comes from immunoSEQ multiplex PCR, and its TCRdb copy is limited to in-frame clones, with some not included. Here the sample spans 150,000 to 250,000 clones, approximately 85% being singletons. Material for sequencing was PBMCs. The receptors shown here come from a woman in her forties or fifties in good health and CMV-seronegative. Each CDR3 is given with its conserved first and last residue. The order of the fields is clone size, J gene, V gene, D gene, CDR3 DNA, CDR3 protein. A D gene is named only where the DNA matches it firmly. A clone size is listed for some rows: how often the clone was seen (once, few, many), or a class if it is expanded.

clone size: NA; J gene: TRBJ2-1; V gene: TRBV27; D gene: NA; CDR3 DNA: TGTGCCAGCAGTTACGACAGGCCCACCTACAATGAGCAGTTCTTC; CDR3 protein: CASSYDRPTYNEQFF
clone size: once; J gene: TRBJ2-4; V gene: TRBV10-3; D gene: NA; CDR3 DNA: TGTGCCATCAGTGAGTCGCCTAGAAACATTCAGTACTTC; CDR3 protein: CAISESPRNIQYF
clone size: NA; J gene: TRBJ1-2; V gene: TRBV6-6; D gene: NA; CDR3 DNA: TGTGCCAGCAGTCCCCCGGGCTATGGCTACACCTTC; CDR3 protein: CASSPPGYGYTF
clone size: NA; J gene: TRBJ1-5; V gene: TRBV30; D gene: TRBD1; CDR3 DNA: TGTGCCTGGAGTAGGACAGGGGAACAGCCCCAGCATTTT; CDR3 protein: CAWSRTGEQPQHF
clone size: NA; J gene: TRBJ2-1; V gene: TRBV5-1; D gene: TRBD2; CDR3 DNA: TGCGCCAGCAGCTTGGCCGCGGGAGCTTACAATGAGCAGTTCTTC; CDR3 protein: CASSLAAGAYNEQFF
clone size: NA; J gene: TRBJ2-7; V gene: TRBV2; D gene: TRBD2; CDR3 DNA: TGTGCCAGCGTTAGCGGGTCCCCTAACTACGAGCAGTACTTC; CDR3 protein: CASVSGSPNYEQYF
clone size: NA; J gene: TRBJ2-1; V gene: TRBV2; D gene: TRBD2; CDR3 DNA: TGTGCCAGCGGTTCCGGGACTAGCGGTTACAATGAGCAGTTCTTC; CDR3 protein: CASGSGTSGYNEQFF
clone size: NA; J gene: TRBJ2-3; V gene: TRBV7-6; D gene: TRBD2; CDR3 DNA: TGTGCCAGCAACCTAGCGGGAGGGCCAGATACGCAGTATTTT; CDR3 protein: CASNLAGGPDTQYF
clone size: NA; J gene: TRBJ2-7; V gene: TRBV5-1; D gene: TRBD1; CDR3 DNA: TGCGCCAGCAGCTTACGGGACAGGGTGCAGTACTTC; CDR3 protein: CASSLRDRVQYF
clone size: NA; J gene: TRBJ2-7; V gene: TRBV27; D gene: TRBD2; CDR3 DNA: TGTGCCAGCATGACTAGCGGTCACACGGCGGGGGAGCAGTACTTC; CDR3 protein: CASMTSGHTAGEQYF
clone size: few; J gene: TRBJ2-7; V gene: TRBV18; D gene: TRBD2; CDR3 DNA: TGTGCCAGCTCACTAGCAGGGACTAGCGGGGACGAGCAGTACTTC; CDR3 protein: CASSLAGTSGDEQYF
clone size: NA; J gene: TRBJ2-3; V gene: TRBV7-9; D gene: NA; CDR3 DNA: TGTGCCAGCAGCACTCCAGGGAAAGGAGCAGATACGCAGTATTTT; CDR3 protein: CASSTPGKGADTQYF
clone size: NA; J gene: TRBJ2-7; V gene: TRBV9; D gene: TRBD2; CDR3 DNA: TGTGCCAGCGGGGCCGGGAGGGCCCACGACGAGCAGTACTTC; CDR3 protein: CASGAGRAHDEQYF
clone size: NA; J gene: TRBJ1-5; V gene: TRBV6-1; D gene: TRBD1; CDR3 DNA: TGTGCCAGCAAAGACAGGGGGCAATACAATCAGCCCCAGCATTTT; CDR3 protein: CASKDRGQYNQPQHF
clone size: once; J gene: TRBJ2-5; V gene: TRBV2; D gene: TRBD1; CDR3 DNA: TGTGCCAGCAGTGAATTCGTCCGTACAGGGGCGCCCCAAGAGACCCAGTACTTC; CDR3 protein: CASSEFVRTGAPQETQYF
clone size: NA; J gene: TRBJ1-2; V gene: TRBV19; D gene: NA; CDR3 DNA: TGTGCCAGTAGTGTTGAGGGTCAAGGAGGCTACACCTTC; CDR3 protein: CASSVEGQGGYTF
clone size: NA; J gene: TRBJ2-1; V gene: TRBV5-1; D gene: NA; CDR3 DNA: TGCGCCAGCAGTAGAGAGGCCTACAATGAGCAGTTCTTC; CDR3 protein: CASSREAYNEQFF
clone size: few; J gene: TRBJ1-2; V gene: TRBV9; D gene: TRBD1; CDR3 DNA: TGTGCCAGCAGCGCACCGGACAGGGGGCGGTATGGCTACACCTTC; CDR3 protein: CASSAPDRGRYGYTF